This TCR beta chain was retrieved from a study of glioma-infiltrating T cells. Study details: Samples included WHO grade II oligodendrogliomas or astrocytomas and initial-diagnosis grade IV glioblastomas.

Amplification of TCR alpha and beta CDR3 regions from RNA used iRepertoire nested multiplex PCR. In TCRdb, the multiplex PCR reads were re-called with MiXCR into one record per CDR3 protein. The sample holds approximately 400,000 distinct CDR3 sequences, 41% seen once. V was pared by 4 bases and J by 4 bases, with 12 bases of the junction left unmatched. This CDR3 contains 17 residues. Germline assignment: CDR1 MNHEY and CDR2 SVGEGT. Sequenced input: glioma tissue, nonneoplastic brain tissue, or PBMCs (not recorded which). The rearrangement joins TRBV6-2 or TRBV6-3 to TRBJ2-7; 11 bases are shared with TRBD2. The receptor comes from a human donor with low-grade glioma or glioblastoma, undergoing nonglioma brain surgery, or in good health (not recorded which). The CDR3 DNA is TGTGCCAGCAGTTCCGACAGGCTCACTAGCGGGAGATACGAGCAGTACTTC. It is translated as CASSSDRLTSGRYEQYF.